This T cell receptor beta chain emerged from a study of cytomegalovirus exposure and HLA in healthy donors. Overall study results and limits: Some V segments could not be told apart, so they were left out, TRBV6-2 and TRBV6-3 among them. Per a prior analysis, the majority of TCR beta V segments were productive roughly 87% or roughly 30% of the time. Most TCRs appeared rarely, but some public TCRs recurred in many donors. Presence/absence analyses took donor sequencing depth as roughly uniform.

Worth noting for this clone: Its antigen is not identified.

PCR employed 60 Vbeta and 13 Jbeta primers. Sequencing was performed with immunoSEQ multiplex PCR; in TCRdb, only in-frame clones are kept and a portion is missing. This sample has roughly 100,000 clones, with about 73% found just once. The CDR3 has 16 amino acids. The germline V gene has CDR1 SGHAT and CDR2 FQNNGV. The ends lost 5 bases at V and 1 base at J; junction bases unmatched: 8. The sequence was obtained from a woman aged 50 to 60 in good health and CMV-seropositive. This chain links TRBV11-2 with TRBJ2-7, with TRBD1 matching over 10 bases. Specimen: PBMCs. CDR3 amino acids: CASSMGQGTISYEQYF. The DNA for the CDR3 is TGTGCCAGCAGCATGGGACAGGGGACTATATCCTACGAGCAGTACTTC.